This note documents a single T cell receptor beta chain sequence. J lost 5 bases, V lost 4 bases, and 10 bases had no gene match. The length of the CDR3 is 15 residues. From germline, CDR1 is MNHEY and CDR2 SVGAGI. PCR primers comprised 60 Vbeta and 13 Jbeta primers. TCRdb's table, derived via immunoSEQ multiplex PCR, lists solely in-frame clones and lacks some. The top ten hold 5% to 5.5% of the sample, which has tens of thousands of clones, less than 85% seen once. This sample was taken from a study of cytomegalovirus exposure and HLA in healthy donors. The sequenced sample consisted of PBMCs. The TCR originated in a man aged 25 to 40 in good health and CMV-seropositive. V usage is TRBV6-5 and J usage is TRBJ2-7; 8 bases align to TRBD2. This CDR3 reads CASSSGGGKVDEQYF. CDR3 DNA: TGTGCCAGCAGTTCTGGCGGGGGGAAGGTGGACGAGCAGTACTTC.